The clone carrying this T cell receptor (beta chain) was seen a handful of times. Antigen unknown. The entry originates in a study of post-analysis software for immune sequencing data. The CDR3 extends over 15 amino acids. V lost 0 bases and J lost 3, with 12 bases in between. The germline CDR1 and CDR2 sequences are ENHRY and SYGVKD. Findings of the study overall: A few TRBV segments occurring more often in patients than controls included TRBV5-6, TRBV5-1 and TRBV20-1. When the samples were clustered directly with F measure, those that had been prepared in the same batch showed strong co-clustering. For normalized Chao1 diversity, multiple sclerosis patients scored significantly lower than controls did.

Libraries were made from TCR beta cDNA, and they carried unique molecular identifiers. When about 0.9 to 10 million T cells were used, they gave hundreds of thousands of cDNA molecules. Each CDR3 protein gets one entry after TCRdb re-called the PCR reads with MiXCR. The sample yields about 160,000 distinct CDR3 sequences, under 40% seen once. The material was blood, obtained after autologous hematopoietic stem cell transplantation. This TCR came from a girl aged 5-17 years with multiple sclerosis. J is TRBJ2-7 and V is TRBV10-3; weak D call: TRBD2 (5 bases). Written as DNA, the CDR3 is TGTGCCATCAGTGAGTCGAGCCTAGCCGACTACGAGCAGTACTTC. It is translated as CAISESSLADYEQYF.